The TCR beta chain described here comes from a study of CD8+ T cells in alopecia areata. Germline assignment: CDR1 MSHET and CDR2 SYDVDS. The CDR3 is 13 amino acids. In this sample, this clone turned up a few times. Genes here carry mouse names. The missing CDR3 end, 4 residues past where the read stops, is filled in from the germline J gene. Sequencing relied on a cDNA template that was reverse transcribed from extracted RNA. Using immunoSEQ multiplex PCR, the repertoire was profiled, and TCRdb retains in-frame clones only, with some absent. The repertoire has around 100,000 clones, none seen only once; the ten largest take 15% to 20%.

Sequenced material: lesional skin. The gene calls are TRBV29 and TRBJ1-1; 11 bases fit TRBD1. The origin of this receptor is a C3H/HeJ mouse with alopecia areata. The strain's MHC: H2-k. The sequenced part of the CDR3 DNA is TGTGCTAGCAGTTCCGGGACAGGGGGA. This encodes CASSSGTGG. In full, the CDR3 reads CASSSGTGGEVFF.